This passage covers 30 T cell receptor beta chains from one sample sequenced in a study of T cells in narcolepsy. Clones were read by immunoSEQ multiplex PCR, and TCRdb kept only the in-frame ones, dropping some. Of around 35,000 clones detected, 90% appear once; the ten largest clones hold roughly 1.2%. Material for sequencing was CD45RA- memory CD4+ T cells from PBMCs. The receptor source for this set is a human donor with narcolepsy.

CDR3 loop: CASSLVRGGNTGELFF. The CDR3 region has the DNA TGTGCCAGCAGCTTAGTGCGGGGGGGAAACACCGGGGAGCTGTTTTTT. The rearrangement uses TRBV7-2 and TRBJ2-2; 9 bases are shared with TRBD2. This CDR3 has 16 amino acids. Germline CDR1 and CDR2: SGHTA and FQGNSA. The V and J ends lost 1 base and 2 bases, in that order; junction bases with no gene match: 2.

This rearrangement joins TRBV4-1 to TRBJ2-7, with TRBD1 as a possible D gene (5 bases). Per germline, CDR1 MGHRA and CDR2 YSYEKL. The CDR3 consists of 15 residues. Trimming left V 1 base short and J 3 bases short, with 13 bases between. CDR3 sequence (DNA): TGCGCCAGCAGCCAAGTCCTGGGGCCCCACTACGAGCAGTACTTC. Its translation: CASSQVLGPHYEQYF.

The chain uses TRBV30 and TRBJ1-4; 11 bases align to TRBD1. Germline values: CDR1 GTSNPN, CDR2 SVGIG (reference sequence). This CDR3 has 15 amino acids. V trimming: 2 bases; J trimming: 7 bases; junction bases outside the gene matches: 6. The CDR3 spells CAWSPGQGGGEKLFF. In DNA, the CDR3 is TGTGCCTGGAGTCCGGGACAGGGGGGCGGTGAAAAACTGTTTTTT.

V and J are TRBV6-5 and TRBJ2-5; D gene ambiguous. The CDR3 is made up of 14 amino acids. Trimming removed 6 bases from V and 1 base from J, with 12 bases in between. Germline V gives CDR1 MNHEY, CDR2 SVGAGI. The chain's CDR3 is CASSRDLLQETQYF. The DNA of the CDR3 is TGTGCCAGCAGCCGCGACTTGCTCCAAGAGACCCAGTACTTC.

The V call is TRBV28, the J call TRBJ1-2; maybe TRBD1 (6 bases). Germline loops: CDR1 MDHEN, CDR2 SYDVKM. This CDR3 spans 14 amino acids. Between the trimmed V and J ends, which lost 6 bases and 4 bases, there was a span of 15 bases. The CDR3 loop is CASSLTGSIYGYTF. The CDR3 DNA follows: TGTGCCAGCAGCCTGACAGGATCAATCTATGGCTACACCTTC.

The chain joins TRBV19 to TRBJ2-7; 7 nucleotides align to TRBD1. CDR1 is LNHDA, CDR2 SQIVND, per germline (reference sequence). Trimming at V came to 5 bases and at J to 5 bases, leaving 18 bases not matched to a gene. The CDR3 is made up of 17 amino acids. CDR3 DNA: TGTGCCAGTAGTCTCTCCTACTGGGGGACAGCTTCGGACGAGCAGTACTTC. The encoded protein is CASSLSYWGTASDEQYF.

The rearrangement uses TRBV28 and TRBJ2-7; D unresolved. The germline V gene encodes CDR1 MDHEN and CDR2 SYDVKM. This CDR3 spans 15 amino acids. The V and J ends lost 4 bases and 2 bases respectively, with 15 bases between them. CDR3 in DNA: TGTGCCAGCAGTTCCCTCGTCAGAACACCCTACGAGCAGTACTTC. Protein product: CASSSLVRTPYEQYF.

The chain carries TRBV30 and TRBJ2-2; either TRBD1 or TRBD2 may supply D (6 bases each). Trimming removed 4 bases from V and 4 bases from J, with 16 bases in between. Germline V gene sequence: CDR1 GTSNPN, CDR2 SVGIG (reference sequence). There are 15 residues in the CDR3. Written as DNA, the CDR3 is TGTGCCTGGACCACAGGGACTTTGGGCACCGGGGAGCTGTTTTTT. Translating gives CAWTTGTLGTGELFF. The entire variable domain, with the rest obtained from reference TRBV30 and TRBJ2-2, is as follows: SQTIHQWPATLVQPVGSPLSLECTVEGTSNPNLYWYRQAAGRGLQLLFYSVGIGQISSEVPQNLSASRPQDRQFILSSKKLLLSDSGFYLCAWTTGTLGTGELFFGEGSRLTVL.

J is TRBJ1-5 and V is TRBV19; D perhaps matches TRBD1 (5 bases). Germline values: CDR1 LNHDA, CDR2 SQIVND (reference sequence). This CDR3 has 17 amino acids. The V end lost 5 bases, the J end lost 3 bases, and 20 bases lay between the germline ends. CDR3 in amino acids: CASSSQSYQGHNQPQHF. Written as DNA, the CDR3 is TGTGCCAGTAGTTCCCAATCGTATCAGGGCCACAATCAGCCCCAGCATTTT.

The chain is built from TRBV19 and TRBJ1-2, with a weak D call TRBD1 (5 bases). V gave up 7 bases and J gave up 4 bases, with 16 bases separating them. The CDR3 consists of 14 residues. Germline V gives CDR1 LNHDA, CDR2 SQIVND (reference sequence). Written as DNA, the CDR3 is TGTGCCAGTATCCCGTGGGGACTCAGCTATGGCTACACCTTC. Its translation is CASIPWGLSYGYTF.

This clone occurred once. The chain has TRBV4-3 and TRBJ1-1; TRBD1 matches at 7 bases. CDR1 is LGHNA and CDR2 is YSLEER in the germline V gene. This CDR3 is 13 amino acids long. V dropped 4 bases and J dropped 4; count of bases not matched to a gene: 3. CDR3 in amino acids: CASSRTGATEAFF. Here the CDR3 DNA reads TGCGCCAGCAGCCGAACAGGGGCCACTGAAGCTTTCTTT.

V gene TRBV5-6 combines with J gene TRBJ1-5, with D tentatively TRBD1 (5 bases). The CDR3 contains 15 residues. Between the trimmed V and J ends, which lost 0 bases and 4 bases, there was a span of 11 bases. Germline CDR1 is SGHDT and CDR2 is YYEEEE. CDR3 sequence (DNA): TGTGCCAGCAGCTTGGGACAGTTCCCTAATCAGCCCCAGCATTTT. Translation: CASSLGQFPNQPQHF.

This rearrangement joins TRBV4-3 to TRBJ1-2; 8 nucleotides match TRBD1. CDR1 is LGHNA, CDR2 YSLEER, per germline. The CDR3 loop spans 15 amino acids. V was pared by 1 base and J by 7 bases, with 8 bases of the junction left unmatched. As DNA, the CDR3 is TGCGCCAGCAGCCAAGCTGGGACAGGTTTTGGTGGCTACACCTTC. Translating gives CASSQAGTGFGGYTF.

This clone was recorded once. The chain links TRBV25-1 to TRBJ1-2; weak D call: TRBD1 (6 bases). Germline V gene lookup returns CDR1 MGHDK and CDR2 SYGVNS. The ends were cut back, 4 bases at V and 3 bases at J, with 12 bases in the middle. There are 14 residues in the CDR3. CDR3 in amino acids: CASSGFRGDYGYTF. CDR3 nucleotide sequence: TGTGCCAGCAGTGGGTTCAGGGGAGACTATGGCTACACCTTC.

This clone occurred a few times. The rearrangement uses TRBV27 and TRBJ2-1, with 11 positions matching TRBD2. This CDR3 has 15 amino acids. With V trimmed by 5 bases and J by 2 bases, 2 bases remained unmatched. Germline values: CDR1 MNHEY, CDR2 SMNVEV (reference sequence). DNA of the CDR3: TGTGCCAGCAGTCGACTAGCGGGAACCTACAATGAGCAGTTCTTC. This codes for CASSRLAGTYNEQFF.

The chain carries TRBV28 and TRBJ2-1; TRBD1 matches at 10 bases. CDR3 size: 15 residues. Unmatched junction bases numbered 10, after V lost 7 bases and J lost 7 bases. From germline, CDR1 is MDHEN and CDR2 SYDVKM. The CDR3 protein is CASTRETGGANEQFF. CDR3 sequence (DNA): TGTGCCAGCACTAGAGAGACAGGGGGCGCAAATGAGCAGTTCTTC.

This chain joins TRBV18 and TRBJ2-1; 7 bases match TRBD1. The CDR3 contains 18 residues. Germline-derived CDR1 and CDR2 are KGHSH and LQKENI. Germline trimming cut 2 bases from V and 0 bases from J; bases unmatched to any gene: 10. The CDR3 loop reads CASSPRVTGESSYNEQFF. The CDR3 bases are TGTGCCAGCTCACCAAGGGTTACAGGGGAAAGCTCCTACAATGAGCAGTTCTTC.

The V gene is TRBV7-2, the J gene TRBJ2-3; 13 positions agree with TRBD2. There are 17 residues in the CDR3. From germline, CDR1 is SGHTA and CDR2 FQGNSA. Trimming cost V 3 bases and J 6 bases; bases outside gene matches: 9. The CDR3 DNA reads TGTGCCAGCAGCTTCCGAAGGACTAGCGGGAGAGGGGATACGCAGTATTTT. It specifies CASSFRRTSGRGDTQYF.

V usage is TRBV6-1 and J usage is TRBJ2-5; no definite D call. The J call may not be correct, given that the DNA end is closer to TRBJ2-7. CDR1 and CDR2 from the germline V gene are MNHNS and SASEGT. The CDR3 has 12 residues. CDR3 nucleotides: TGTGCCAGCGGGCACAGATCCTACGAGCAGTACTTC. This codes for CASGHRSYEQYF.

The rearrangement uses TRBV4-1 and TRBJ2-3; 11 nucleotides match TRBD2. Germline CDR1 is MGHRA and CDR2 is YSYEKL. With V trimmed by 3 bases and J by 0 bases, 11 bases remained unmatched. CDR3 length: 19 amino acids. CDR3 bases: TGCGCCAGCAGCCATGTTACTAGCGGGGGAACTTTTAGCACAGATACGCAGTATTTT. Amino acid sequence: CASSHVTSGGTFSTDTQYF.

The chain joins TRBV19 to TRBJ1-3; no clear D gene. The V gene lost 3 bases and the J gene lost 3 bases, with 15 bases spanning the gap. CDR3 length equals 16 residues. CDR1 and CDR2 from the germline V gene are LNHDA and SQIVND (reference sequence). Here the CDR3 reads CASSIFKSGHGNTIYF. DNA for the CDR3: TGTGCCAGTAGTATCTTTAAGTCTGGGCATGGAAACACCATATATTTT.

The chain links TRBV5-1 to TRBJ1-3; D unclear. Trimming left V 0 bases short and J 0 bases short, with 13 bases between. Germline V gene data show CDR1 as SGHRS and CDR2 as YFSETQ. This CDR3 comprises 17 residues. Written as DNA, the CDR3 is TGCGCCAGCAGCTTGGGCAGGCAATTCGACTCTGGAAACACCATATATTTT. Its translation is CASSLGRQFDSGNTIYF.

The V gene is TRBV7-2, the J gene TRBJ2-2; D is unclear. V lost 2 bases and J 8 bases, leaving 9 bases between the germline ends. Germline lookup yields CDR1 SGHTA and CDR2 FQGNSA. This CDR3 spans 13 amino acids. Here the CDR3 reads CASSLMASGELFF. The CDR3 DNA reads TGTGCCAGCAGCTTAATGGCCTCAGGGGAGCTGTTTTTT.

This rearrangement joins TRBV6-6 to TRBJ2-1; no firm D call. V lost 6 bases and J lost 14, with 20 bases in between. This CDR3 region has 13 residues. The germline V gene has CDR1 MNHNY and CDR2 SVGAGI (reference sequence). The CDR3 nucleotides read TGTGCCAGCAGACCCTCAACAGTAGAAAGCGAGTTCTTC. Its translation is CASRPSTVESEFF.

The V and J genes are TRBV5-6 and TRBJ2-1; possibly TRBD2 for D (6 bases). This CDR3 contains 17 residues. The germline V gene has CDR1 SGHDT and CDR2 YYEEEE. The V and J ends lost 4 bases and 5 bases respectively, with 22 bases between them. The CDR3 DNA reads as TGTGCCAGCAGCATGGGGAAGAAGGGAGGAGGCGACAATGAGCAGTTCTTC. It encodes CASSMGKKGGGDNEQFF.

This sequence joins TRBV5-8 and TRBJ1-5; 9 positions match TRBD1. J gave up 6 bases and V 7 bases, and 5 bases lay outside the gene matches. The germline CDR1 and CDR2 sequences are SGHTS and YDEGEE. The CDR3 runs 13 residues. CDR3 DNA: TGTGCCAGCGAACAGGGGGCTGGTCAGCCCCAGCATTTT. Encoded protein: CASEQGAGQPQHF.

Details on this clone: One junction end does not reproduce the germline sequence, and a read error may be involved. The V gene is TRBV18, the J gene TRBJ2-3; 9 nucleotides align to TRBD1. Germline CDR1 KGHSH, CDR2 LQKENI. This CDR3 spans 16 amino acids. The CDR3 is CASSTPGQGFTDTQYF. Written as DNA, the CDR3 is TGTGCCAGCTCAACACCGGGACAGGGTTTCACAGATACGCAGTATTTT.

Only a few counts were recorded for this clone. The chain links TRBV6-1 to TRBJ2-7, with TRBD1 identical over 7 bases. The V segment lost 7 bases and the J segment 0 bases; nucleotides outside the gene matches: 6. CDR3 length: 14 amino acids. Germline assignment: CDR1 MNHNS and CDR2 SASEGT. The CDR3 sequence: CASIPGTVSYEQYF. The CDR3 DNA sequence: TGTGCCAGCATTCCCGGGACAGTCTCCTACGAGCAGTACTTC.

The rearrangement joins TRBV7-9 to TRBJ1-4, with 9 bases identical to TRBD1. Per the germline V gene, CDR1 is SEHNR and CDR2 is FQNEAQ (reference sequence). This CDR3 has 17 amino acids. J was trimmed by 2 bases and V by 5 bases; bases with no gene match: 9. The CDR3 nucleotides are TGTGCCAGCAGCAAACCCGGGACAGGGCTTACTAATGAAAAACTGTTTTTT. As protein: CASSKPGTGLTNEKLFF.

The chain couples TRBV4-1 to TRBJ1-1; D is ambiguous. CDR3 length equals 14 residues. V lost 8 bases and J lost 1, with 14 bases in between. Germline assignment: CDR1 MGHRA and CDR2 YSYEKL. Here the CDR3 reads CASRALLGNTEAFF. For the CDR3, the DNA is TGCGCCAGCCGTGCGTTGCTGGGGAACACTGAAGCTTTCTTT.